A selection of T cell receptor beta chains follows, all from one sample in a study of OX40 agonist ivuxolimab in advanced cancers. TCRdb's copy holds only in-frame clones and misses some; the assay was immunoSEQ multiplex PCR. The profile shows about 48,000 clones, approximately 90% of them singletons. Here the sequenced sample was CD4+ or CD8+ T cells sorted from blood, taken in a trial of the OX40 agonist ivuxolimab. The receptors here all came from an adult with an advanced solid tumor such as melanoma, head and neck, liver or kidney cancer. CDR3s include the opening cysteine and the closing phenylalanine or tryptophan. The order of the fields is J gene, V gene, clone size, D gene, CDR3 DNA, CDR3 protein. D genes are given only for firm matches. Part of the rows lack a size; the others show once, few, many or a class for expanded clones.

>TRBJ1-6|TRBV25-1|.|.
TGTGCCAGCACCCTCGTGGGTAGCAATTCACCCCTCCACTTT
CASTLVGSNSPLHF
>TRBJ1-3|TRBV23-1|.|.
TGCGCCAGCAGTCAATCGCTGATCGGGGGTTGTGGAAACACCATATATTTT
CASSQSLIGGCGNTIYF
>TRBJ1-3|TRBV19|.|.
TGTGCCAGTACCCCGACAGGAATTACCCCTTCCTCTGGAAACACCATATATTTT
CASTPTGITPSSGNTIYF
>TRBJ2-7|TRBV30|.|TRBD1
TGTGCCTGGAGTGGGGGACAGGGGAGCCACGAGCAGTACTTC
CAWSGGQGSHEQYF
>TRBJ1-5|TRBV21-1|.|.
TGTGCCAGCAGCAACAGAGTTAGCAATCAGCCCCAGCATTTT
CASSNRVSNQPQHF
>TRBJ1-5|TRBV28|.|.
TGTGCCAGCAGCTACGGGTGGCCCCAGCATTTT
CASSYGWPQHF
>TRBJ2-3|TRBV27|.|TRBD2
TGTGCCAGCAGTCTCGGCCCCCGGGGAGGGACAGATACGCAGTATTTT
CASSLGPRGGTDTQYF
>TRBJ2-1|TRBV7-9|.|TRBD2
TGTGCCAGCAGCAGCACTAGCGGGGGCTCCGTCAATGAGCAGTTCTTC
CASSSTSGGSVNEQFF
>TRBJ2-1|TRBV28|.|TRBD1
TGTGCCAGCAGTCCCAGGGACAGGGTAAACAATGAGCAGTTCTTC
CASSPRDRVNNEQFF
>TRBJ2-7|TRBV29-1|.|.
TGCAGCGTTGACAGGGGTGACCACGAGCAGTACTTC
CSVDRGDHEQYF
>TRBJ1-5|TRBV5-6|.|TRBD1
TGTGCCAGCAGCCCGACAGGGGACCAGCCCCAGCATTTT
CASSPTGDQPQHF
>TRBJ2-7|TRBV19|.|.
TGTGCCAGTAGACCGGGAGCAGGAGCCTCCTACGAGCAGTACTTC
CASRPGAGASYEQYF
>TRBJ2-3|TRBV5-1|once|TRBD1
TGCGCCAGCAGCTTGGGTGGACAGGGGCCGGGGCAGTATTTT
CASSLGGQGPGQYF
>TRBJ2-3|TRBV6-5|.|.
TGTGCCAGCAGTCCGGGACGTATCACAGATACGCAGTATTTT
CASSPGRITDTQYF
>TRBJ1-6|TRBV19|.|.
TGTGCCAGTAGTAGTAGTTCGAGTTCACCCCTCCACTTT
CASSSSSSSPLHF
>TRBJ2-1|TRBV11-2|.|.
TGTGCCAGCAGCTTAGCTCTGGATGAGCAGTTCTTC
CASSLALDEQFF
>TRBJ2-1|TRBV7-8|.|.
TGTGCCAGCAGCTTATGGGGGCAAGGCTACAATGAGCAGTTCTTC
CASSLWGQGYNEQFF
>TRBJ2-2|TRBV4-1|.|.
TGCGCCAGCAGCCAAGAATTAAACGGGGAGCTGTTTTTT
CASSQELNGELFF
>TRBJ2-7|TRBV7-8|.|TRBD1
TGTGCCAGCAGCTCTAATATCGGGACAGGGTACCACGAGCAGTACTTC
CASSSNIGTGYHEQYF
>TRBJ2-5|TRBV7-6|.|TRBD2
TGTGCCAGCAGCATCTCTAGCGGGGGGTACCAAGAGACCCAGTACTTC
CASSISSGGYQETQYF
>TRBJ1-6|TRBV19|.|.
TGTGCCAGTACCAACCCGCCGGGACTGGGCCTCCACTTT
CASTNPPGLGLHF
>TRBJ1-1|TRBV5-1|.|.
TGCGCCAGCAGGGGGGCGGACTCTGAAGCTTTCTTT
CASRGADSEAFF
>TRBJ1-6|TRBV27|.|.
TGTGCCAGCAGTTTTCCCAGGGCAGATTCACCCCTCCACTTT
CASSFPRADSPLHF
>TRBJ2-7|TRBV29-1|.|.
TGCAGCGTTGAAAAAGCCGGGACACTCTACGAGCAGTACTTC
CSVEKAGTLYEQYF
>TRBJ2-3|TRBV7-2|once|TRBD2
TGTGCCAGCAGCTTATACGTTGCTAGCGGGGGTGCAGATACGCAGTATTTT
CASSLYVASGGADTQYF
>TRBJ1-5|TRBV4-3|.|.
TGCGCCAGCAGCCCCGATTTGGAGCCCCAGCATTTT
CASSPDLEPQHF
>TRBJ2-7|TRBV9|.|.
TGTGCCAGCAGTTCCCGCCACCGGGGGAATGCCTACGAGCAGTACTTC
CASSSRHRGNAYEQYF
>TRBJ1-4|TRBV7-9|.|.
TGTGCCAGCAGCCCTGATCAACGGGAAAAACTGTTTTTT
CASSPDQREKLFF
>TRBJ2-7|TRBV30|.|.
TGTGCCTGGGGGGCACTCTACGAGCAGTACTTC
CAWGALYEQYF
>TRBJ2-7|TRBV6-1|.|.
TGTGCCAGCAGTGCGGGACGGAGCTACGAGCAGTACTTC
CASSAGRSYEQYF
>TRBJ2-2|TRBV5-4|.|TRBD1
TGTGCCAGCAGCCCGCGGACAGGGACGAACACCGGGGAGCTGTTTTTT
CASSPRTGTNTGELFF
>TRBJ1-4|TRBV6-6|.|.
TGTGCCAGCAGTTTAAATGAAAAACTGTTTTTT
CASSLNEKLFF
>TRBJ2-7|TRBV19|.|TRBD1
TGTGCCAGTAGTATAGGGGACAGCTCCTACGAGCAGTACTTC
CASSIGDSSYEQYF
>TRBJ2-2|TRBV4-1|once|.
TGCGCCAGCAGCCTCCCCGCGGGACAGCTGAACACCGGGGAGCTGTTTTTT
CASSLPAGQLNTGELFF
>TRBJ1-2|TRBV2|.|.
TGTGCCAGCAGTGGTAAGCTACAAAAGGATAGTTATGGCTACACCTTC
CASSGKLQKDSYGYTF
>TRBJ1-1|TRBV6-6|.|TRBD1
TGTGCCAGCAGTTTCCTATCAGGGGGGAGGGAAGCTTTCTTT
CASSFLSGGREAFF
>TRBJ2-7|TRBV7-9|.|TRBD2
TGTGCCAGCAGCTCCCATAGCGGGCCCCTCGAGCAGTACTTC
CASSSHSGPLEQYF
>TRBJ2-7|TRBV9|.|TRBD1
TGTGCCAGCAGCGTAGACTCAGGGGGTATCTACGAGCAGTACTTC
CASSVDSGGIYEQYF
>TRBJ1-4|TRBV11-3|.|.
TGTGCCAGCAGCTTAGTGGTAACAGATAATGAAAAACTGTTTTTT
CASSLVVTDNEKLFF
>TRBJ2-2|TRBV7-9|once|TRBD2
TGTGCCAGCAGCGCGGGGGGGCGCGTCACCGGGGAGCTGTTTTTT
CASSAGGRVTGELFF
>TRBJ2-1|TRBV7-6|.|.
TGTGCCAGCAGCTTAAGTATGGAGCAGTTCTTC
CASSLSMEQFF